This TCR beta chain was profiled in a study of blood T cells in healthy people across ages. Study-wide findings and caveats: Because sorting was not performed, PBMCs prevented conclusive naive versus antigen-experienced comparison.

Through a sample-barcoded 5' primer and a J-beta primer mix, a second PCR was run for about 6 to 11 cycles. Every sample gave at least 2.5 million paired-end reads containing CDR3. TCRdb redid the calling of the 5' RACE reads with MiXCR, one entry per CDR3 protein. Among roughly 1.4 million distinct CDR3 sequences listed, approximately 59% were seen once. The CDR3 is 17 amino acids. Germline loops: CDR1 MNHEY, CDR2 SMNVEV (reference sequence). As to this clonotype: Its target is not known. Compared with germline, one end of the junction differs, possibly owing to a read error.

The sequence derives from a man in his late teens or twenties in good health. The sequencing sample was made of blood. The chain carries TRBV27 and TRBJ1-6; possible D gene TRBD1, 6 bases. The CDR3 nucleotides are TGTGCCAGCAGGGCCGTTGTGGGGGCTTCCTATAATTCACCCTTCCACTTT. As protein: CASRAVVGASYNSPFHF.